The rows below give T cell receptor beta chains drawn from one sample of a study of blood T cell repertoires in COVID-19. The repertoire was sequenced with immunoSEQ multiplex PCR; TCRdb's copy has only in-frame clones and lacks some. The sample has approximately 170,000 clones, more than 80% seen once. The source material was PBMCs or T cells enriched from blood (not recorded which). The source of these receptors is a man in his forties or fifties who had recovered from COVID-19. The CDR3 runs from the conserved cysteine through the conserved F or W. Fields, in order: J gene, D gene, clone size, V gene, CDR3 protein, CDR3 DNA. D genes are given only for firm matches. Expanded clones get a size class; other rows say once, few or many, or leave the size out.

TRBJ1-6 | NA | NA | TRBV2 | CASSVAGSYGNSPLHF | TGTGCCAGCAGTGTAGCTGGGTCATACGGGAATTCACCCCTCCACTTT
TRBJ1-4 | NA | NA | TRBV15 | CATRAGRKEKLFF | TGTGCCACCAGGGCAGGGAGGAAGGAAAAACTGTTTTTT
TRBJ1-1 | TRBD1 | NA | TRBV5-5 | CASSGARQGALNTEAFF | TGTGCCAGCAGCGGAGCGCGACAGGGGGCGCTTAACACTGAAGCTTTCTTT
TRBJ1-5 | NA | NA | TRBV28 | CASSPGGRDSNQPQHF | TGTGCCAGCAGCCCCGGTGGCAGGGATAGCAATCAGCCCCAGCATTTT
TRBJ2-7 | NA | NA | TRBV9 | CASSTKHRDSSYEQYF | TGTGCCAGCAGCACCAAACACCGGGACTCTTCGTACGAGCAGTACTTC
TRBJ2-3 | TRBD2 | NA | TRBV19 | CASSIVTGGDTQYF | TGTGCCAGTAGTATAGTTACGGGGGGAGATACGCAGTATTTT
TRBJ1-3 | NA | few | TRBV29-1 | CSVWGGGNTIYF | TGCAGCGTTTGGGGCGGTGGAAACACCATATATTTT
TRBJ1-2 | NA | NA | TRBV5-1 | CASSSGTSNYGYTF | TGCGCCAGCAGCTCTGGGACATCTAACTATGGCTACACCTTC
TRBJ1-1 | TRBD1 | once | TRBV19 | CASSPGTGGASEAFF | TGTGCCAGTAGTCCGGGGACAGGGGGAGCCTCTGAAGCTTTCTTT
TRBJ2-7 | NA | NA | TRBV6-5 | CASSPRDSNFYEQYF | TGTGCCAGCAGCCCGCGGGACTCCAATTTTTACGAGCAGTACTTC
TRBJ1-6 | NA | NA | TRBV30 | CAWNGGFNSPLHF | TGTGCCTGGAACGGAGGGTTCAATTCACCCCTCCACTTT
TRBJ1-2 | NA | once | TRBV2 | CASSVAGYGYTF | TGTGCCAGCAGTGTGGCGGGATATGGCTACACCTTC
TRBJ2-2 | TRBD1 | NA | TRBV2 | CASKVLGQGLNTGELFF | TGTGCCAGCAAAGTCCTGGGACAGGGACTCAACACCGGGGAGCTGTTTTTT
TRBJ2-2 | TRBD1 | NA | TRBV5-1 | CASSSTTGALANTGELFF | TGCGCCAGCAGCTCTACGACAGGGGCCCTTGCGAACACCGGGGAGCTGTTTTTT
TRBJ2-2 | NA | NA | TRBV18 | CASSPAAHGRNTGELFF | TGTGCCAGCTCACCCGCTGCCCATGGGCGGAACACCGGGGAGCTGTTTTTT
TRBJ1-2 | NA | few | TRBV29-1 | CSVGTPSRGYTF | TGCAGCGTTGGGACACCGTCTAGAGGCTACACCTTC
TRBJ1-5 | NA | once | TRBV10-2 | CASSAGSGDSNQPQHF | TGCGCCAGCAGTGCAGGTTCGGGAGATAGCAATCAGCCCCAGCATTTT
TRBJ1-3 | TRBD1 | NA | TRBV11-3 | CASSPGQGRSGNTIYF | TGTGCCAGCAGCCCCGGACAGGGAAGGTCCGGAAACACCATATATTTT
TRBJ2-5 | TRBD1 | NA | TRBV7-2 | CASSTQTGSQETQYF | TGTGCCAGCAGCACTCAGACAGGGAGTCAAGAGACCCAGTACTTC
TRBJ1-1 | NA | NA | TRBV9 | CASSSGGNTEAFF | TGTGCCAGCAGCTCTGGAGGGAACACTGAAGCTTTCTTT
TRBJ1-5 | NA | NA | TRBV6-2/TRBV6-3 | CASSGTTGWGNQPQHF | TGTGCCAGCAGTGGGACAACAGGGTGGGGCAATCAGCCCCAGCATTTT
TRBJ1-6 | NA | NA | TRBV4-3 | CASSQDRAAYNSPLHF | TGCGCCAGCAGCCAAGATCGCGCCGCCTATAATTCACCCCTCCACTTT
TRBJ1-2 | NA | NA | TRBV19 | CASSIERNYGYTF | TGTGCCAGTAGTATAGAACGGAACTATGGCTACACCTTC
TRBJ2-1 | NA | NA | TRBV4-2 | CASSQVIVGGTDNNEQFF | TGTGCCAGCAGCCAAGTTATCGTAGGCGGGACAGACAACAATGAGCAGTTCTTC
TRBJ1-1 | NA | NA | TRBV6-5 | CASRGATNTEAFF | TGTGCCAGCAGAGGGGCCACGAACACTGAAGCTTTCTTT
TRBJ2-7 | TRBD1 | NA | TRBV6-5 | CASSYSGQAPYEQYF | TGTGCCAGCAGTTACTCCGGACAGGCCCCCTACGAGCAGTACTTC
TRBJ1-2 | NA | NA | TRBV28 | CASIQGQPNYGYTF | TGTGCCAGCATCCAGGGACAACCTAACTATGGCTACACCTTC
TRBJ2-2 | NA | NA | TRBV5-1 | CASSLEAAYTGELFF | TGCGCCAGCAGCTTGGAGGCAGCGTACACCGGGGAGCTGTTTTTT
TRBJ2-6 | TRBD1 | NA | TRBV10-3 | CAHQGAIGANVLTF | TGTGCCCATCAGGGGGCCATTGGGGCCAACGTCCTGACTTTC
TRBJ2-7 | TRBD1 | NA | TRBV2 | CASSGGQAYEQYF | TGTGCCAGCAGTGGGGGACAGGCGTACGAGCAGTACTTC
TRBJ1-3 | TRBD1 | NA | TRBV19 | CASSIRTGIFGNTIYF | TGTGCCAGTAGTATCCGGACAGGGATTTTTGGAAACACCATATATTTT
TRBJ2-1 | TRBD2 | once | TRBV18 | CASSPTRGSGDRSEQFF | TGTGCCAGCTCACCCACGCGGGGTAGCGGGGACCGCAGTGAGCAGTTCTTC
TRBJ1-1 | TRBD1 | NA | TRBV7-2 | CASRTGMNTEAFF | TGTGCCAGCAGGACAGGGATGAACACTGAAGCTTTCTTT
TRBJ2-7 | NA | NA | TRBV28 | CASSFARGWYEQYF | TGTGCCAGCAGTTTTGCAAGGGGATGGTACGAGCAGTACTTC
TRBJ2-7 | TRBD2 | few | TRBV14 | CASSRNLAGGLYF | TGTGCCAGCAGCCGGAATCTCGCGGGGGGGCTCTACTTC
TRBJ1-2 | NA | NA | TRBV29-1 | CSVQGERGGYTF | TGCAGCGTTCAGGGTGAACGAGGTGGCTACACCTTC
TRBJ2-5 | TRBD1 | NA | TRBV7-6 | CASSGPGQGQETQYF | TGTGCCAGCAGCGGCCCGGGACAGGGCCAAGAGACCCAGTACTTC